The clone carrying this T cell receptor (beta chain) was counted many times. Using unique molecular identifiers, the investigators prepared the TCRbeta library. TCRdb fed the PCR reads into MiXCR, producing one record per CDR3 protein. Of about 610,000 distinct CDR3 sequences in the sample, roughly a tenth were seen once. This sample stems from a study of T-cell reconstitution after alpha-beta-depleted transplantation in children. This TCR came from a human donor who donated a stem cell graft to a child with acute myeloid leukemia. Sequenced here: PBMCs from the stem cell graft donor, sampled from the stem cell graft.

The CDR3 region has the DNA TGCAGTGCTCCGGACGCCGGAGAGACCCAGTACTTC. This translates into CSAPDAGETQYF. The V gene is TRBV20-1, the J gene TRBJ2-5; D remains ambiguous. This CDR3 is built from 12 residues. The germline gives CDR1 DFQATT, CDR2 SNEGSKA (reference sequence). Trimming shortened V by 5 bases and J by 4 bases, and 11 bases separated the two germline ends.